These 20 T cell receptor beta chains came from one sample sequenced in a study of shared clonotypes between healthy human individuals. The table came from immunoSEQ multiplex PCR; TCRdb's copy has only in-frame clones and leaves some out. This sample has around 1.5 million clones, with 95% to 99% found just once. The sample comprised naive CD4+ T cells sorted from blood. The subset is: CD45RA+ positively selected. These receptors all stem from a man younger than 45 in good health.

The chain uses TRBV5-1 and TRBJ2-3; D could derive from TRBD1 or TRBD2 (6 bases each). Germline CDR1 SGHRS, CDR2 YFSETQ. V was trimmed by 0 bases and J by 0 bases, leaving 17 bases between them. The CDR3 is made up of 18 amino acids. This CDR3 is CASSLAPGADSSTDTQYF. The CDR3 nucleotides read TGCGCCAGCAGCTTGGCCCCGGGGGCGGACTCTAGCACAGATACGCAGTATTTT.

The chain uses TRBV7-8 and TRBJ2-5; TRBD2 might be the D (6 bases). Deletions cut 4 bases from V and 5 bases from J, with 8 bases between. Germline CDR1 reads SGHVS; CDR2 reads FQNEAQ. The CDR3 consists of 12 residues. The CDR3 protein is CASSWRVETQYF. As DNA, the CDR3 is TGTGCCAGCAGCTGGAGGGTGGAGACCCAGTACTTC.

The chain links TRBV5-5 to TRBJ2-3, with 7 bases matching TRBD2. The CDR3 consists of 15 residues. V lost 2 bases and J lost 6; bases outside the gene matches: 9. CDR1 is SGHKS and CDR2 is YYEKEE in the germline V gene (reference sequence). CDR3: CASSLGAGMGDTQYF. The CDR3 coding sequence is TGTGCCAGCAGCTTAGGAGCGGGAATGGGGGATACGCAGTATTTT.

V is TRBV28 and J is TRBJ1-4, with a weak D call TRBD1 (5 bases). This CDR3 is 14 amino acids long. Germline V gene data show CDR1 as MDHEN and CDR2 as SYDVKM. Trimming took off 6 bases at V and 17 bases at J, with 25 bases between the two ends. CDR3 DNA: TGTGCCAGCAGCCCAATCCAGACAGACTTATTTTCATTTTTT. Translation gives CASSPIQTDLFSFF.

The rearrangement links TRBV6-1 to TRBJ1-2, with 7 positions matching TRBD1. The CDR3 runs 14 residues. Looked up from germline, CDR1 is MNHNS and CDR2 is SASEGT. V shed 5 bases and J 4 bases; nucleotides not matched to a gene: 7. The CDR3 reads CASSRQGSTYGYTF. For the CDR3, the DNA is TGTGCCAGCAGTCGACAGGGAAGCACCTATGGCTACACCTTC.

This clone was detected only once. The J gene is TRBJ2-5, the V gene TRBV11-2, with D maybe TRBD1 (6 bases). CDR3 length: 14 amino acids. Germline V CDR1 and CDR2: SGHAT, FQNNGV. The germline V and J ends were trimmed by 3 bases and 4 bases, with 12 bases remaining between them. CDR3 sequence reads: CASSFDRLVETQYF. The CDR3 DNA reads TGTGCCAGCAGCTTCGACAGGCTTGTAGAGACCCAGTACTTC.

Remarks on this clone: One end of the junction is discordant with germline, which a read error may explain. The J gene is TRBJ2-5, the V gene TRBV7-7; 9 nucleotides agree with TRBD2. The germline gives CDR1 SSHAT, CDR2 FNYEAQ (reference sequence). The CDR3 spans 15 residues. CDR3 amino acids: CASSSQIAGEETQYF. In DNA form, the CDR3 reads TGTGCTAGCAGCTCGCAGATAGCGGGGGAAGAGACCCAGTACTTC.

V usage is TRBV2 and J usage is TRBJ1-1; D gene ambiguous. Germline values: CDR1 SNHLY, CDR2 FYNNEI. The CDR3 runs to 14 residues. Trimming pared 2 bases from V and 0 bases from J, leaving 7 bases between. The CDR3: CASSELGMNTEAFF. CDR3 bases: TGTGCCAGCAGTGAATTGGGCATGAACACTGAAGCTTTCTTT.

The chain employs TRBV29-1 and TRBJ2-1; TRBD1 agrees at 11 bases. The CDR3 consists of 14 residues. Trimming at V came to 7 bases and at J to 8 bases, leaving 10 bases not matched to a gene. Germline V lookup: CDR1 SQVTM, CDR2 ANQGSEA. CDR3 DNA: TGCAGCGCTTCCACAGGACAGGGGGCCTATGAGCAGTTCTTC. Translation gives CSASTGQGAYEQFF.

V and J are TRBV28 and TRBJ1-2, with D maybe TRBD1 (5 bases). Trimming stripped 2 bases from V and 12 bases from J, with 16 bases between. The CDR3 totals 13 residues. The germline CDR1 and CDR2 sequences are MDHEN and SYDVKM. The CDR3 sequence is CASSLTSGIKNTF. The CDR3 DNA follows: TGTGCCAGCAGTTTAACGTCAGGGATTAAAAACACCTTC.

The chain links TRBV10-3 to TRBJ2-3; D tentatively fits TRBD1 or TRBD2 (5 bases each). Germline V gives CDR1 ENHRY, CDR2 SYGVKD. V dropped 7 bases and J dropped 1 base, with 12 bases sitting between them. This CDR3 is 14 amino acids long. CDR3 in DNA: TGTGCCATCACAGGGATGAGGGGCACAGATACGCAGTATTTT. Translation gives CAITGMRGTDTQYF.

The CDR3 DNA is TGTGCCACCCTTCGTGGGGGGGTCACCGGGGAGCTGTTTTTT. It encodes CATLRGGVTGELFF. The chain is built from TRBV19 and TRBJ2-2, with 7 bases matching TRBD2. J gave up 4 bases and V 10 bases, and 9 bases lay outside the gene matches. Germline CDR1 and CDR2: LNHDA and SQIVND (reference sequence). The CDR3 totals 14 residues.

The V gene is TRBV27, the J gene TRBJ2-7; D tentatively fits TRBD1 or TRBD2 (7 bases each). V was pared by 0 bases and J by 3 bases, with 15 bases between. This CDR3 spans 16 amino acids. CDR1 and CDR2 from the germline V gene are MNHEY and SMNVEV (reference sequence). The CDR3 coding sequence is TGTGCCAGCAGTTTATCTATACTCAGGGGGGGCTACGAGCAGTACTTC. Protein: CASSLSILRGGYEQYF.

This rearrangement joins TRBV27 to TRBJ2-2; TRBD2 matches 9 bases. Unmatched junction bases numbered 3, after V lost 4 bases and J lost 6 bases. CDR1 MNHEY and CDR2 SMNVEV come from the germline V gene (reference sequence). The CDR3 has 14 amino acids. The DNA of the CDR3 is TGTGCCAGCAGTTCCCTAGCGGGACCCGGGGAGCTGTTTTTT. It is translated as CASSSLAGPGELFF.

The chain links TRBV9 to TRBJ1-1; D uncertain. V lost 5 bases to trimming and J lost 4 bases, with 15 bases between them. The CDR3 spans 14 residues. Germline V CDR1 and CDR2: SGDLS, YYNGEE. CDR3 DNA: TGTGCCAGCAGTCGCATCCCTGAGGGCACTGAAGCTTTCTTT. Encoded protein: CASSRIPEGTEAFF.

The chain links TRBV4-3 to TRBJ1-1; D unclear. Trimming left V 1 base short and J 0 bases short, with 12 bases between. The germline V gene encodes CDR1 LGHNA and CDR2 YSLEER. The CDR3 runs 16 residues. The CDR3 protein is CASSQANIRVNTEAFF. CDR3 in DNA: TGCGCCAGCAGCCAAGCAAATATTCGTGTGAACACTGAAGCTTTCTTT.

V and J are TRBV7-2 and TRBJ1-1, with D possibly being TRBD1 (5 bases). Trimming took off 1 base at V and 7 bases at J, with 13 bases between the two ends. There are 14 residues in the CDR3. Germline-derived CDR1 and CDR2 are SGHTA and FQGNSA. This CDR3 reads CASSLVSGRDEAFF. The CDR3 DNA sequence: TGTGCCAGCAGCTTAGTTTCAGGGAGAGATGAAGCTTTCTTT.

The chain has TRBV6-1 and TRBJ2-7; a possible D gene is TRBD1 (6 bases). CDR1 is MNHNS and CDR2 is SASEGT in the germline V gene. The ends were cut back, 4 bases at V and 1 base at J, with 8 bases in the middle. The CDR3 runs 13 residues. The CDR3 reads CASSGGTSYEQYF. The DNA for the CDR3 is TGTGCCAGCAGTGGGGGGACATCCTACGAGCAGTACTTC.

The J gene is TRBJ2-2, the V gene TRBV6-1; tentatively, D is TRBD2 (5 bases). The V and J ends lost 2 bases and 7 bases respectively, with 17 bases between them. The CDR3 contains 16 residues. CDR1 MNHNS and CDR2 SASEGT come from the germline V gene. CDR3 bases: TGTGCCAGCAGTGAAATTGCTAGCCCTTACGGCGGGGAGCTGTTTTTT. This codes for CASSEIASPYGGELFF.

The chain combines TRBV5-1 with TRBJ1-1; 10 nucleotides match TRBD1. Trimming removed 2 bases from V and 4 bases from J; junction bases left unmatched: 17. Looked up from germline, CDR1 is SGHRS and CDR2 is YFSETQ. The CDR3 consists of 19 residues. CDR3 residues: CASSFGNFRDRGGVTEAFF. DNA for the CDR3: TGCGCCAGCAGCTTTGGTAACTTCCGGGACAGGGGTGGGGTCACTGAAGCTTTCTTT. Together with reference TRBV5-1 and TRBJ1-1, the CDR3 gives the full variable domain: KAGVTQTPRYLIKTRGQQVTLSCSPISGHRSVSWYQQTPGQGLQFLFEYFSETQRNKGNFPGRFSGRQFSNSRSEMNVSTLELGDSALYLCASSFGNFRDRGGVTEAFFGQGTRLTVV.